What follows are 12 T cell receptor beta chains derived from one specimen sequenced in a study of OX40 agonist ivuxolimab in advanced cancers. The protocol used for the library was the immunoSEQ multiplex PCR assay. In its TCRdb copy, this immuneACCESS table keeps in-frame sequences only and misses some clones. Where compared with another copy, unresolved V genes explain less than half of these, and the others have no known cause. The sample table holds roughly 100,000 clones, of which 70% to 85% were seen once. The ten largest clones add up to roughly 6% of the sample. The source material was CD4+ or CD8+ T cells sorted from blood, sampled in a trial of the OX40 agonist ivuxolimab. The receptors were gathered from an adult with an advanced solid tumor such as melanoma, head and neck, liver or kidney cancer.

The chain uses TRBV11-2 and TRBJ2-3; D perhaps matches TRBD2 (5 bases). The CDR3 loop spans 15 amino acids. Looked up from germline, CDR1 is SGHAT and CDR2 is FQNNGV. V was clipped by 10 bases and J by 0 bases, with 17 bases between them. Written as DNA, the CDR3 is TGTGCCACCCAAGCCTCGGGATCGAGCACAGATACGCAGTATTTT. Encoded protein: CATQASGSSTDTQYF.

The CDR3 loop reads CASSAGGQVNGYTF. The CDR3 DNA reads TGTGCCAGCAGCGCGGGGGGACAGGTGAATGGCTACACCTTC. The V and J genes are TRBV5-6 and TRBJ1-2; 8 bases are shared with TRBD1. In germline, CDR1 is SGHDT, CDR2 YYEEEE. Trimming removed 4 bases from V and 6 bases from J; junction bases left unmatched: 8. The CDR3 runs to 14 residues. The full variable domain, its missing parts supplied by reference TRBV5-6 and TRBJ1-2, is DAGVTQSPTHLIKTRGQQVTLRCSPKSGHDTVSWYQQALGQGPQFIFQYYEEEERQRGNFPDRFSGHQFPNYSSELNVNALLLGDSALYLCASSAGGQVNGYTFGSGTRLTVV.

The gene calls are TRBV7-9 and TRBJ2-1, with 8 bases that match TRBD2. With V trimmed by 5 bases and J by 6 bases, 9 bases remained unmatched. There are 15 residues in the CDR3. Germline V CDR1 and CDR2: SEHNR, FQNEAQ (reference sequence). CDR3 in amino acids: CASSPSGRSLNEQFF. In DNA, the CDR3 is TGTGCCAGCAGCCCTAGCGGGCGGTCACTCAATGAGCAGTTCTTC.

The gene calls are TRBV23-1 and TRBJ2-3; 12 bases line up with TRBD2. TRBV23-1 is sorted into the ORF group, with uncertain function. V was clipped by 3 bases and J by 2 bases; unmatched bases: 9. The CDR3 sequence is 18 residues long. CDR3 loop: CASSHPTSGRGDTDTQYF. Written as DNA, the CDR3 is TGCGCCAGCAGTCACCCGACTAGCGGGAGAGGTGACACAGATACGCAGTATTTT.

The chain recombines TRBV30 with TRBJ1-2; 9 bases fit TRBD1. After removal of 4 bases from V and 6 bases from J, the junction contained 12 bases not matched to a gene. The germline CDR1 and CDR2 sequences are GTSNPN and SVGIG (reference sequence). This CDR3 has 15 amino acids. The CDR3 spells CAWIGVWGTGNGYTF. The DNA for the CDR3 is TGTGCCTGGATCGGAGTTTGGGGGACAGGGAATGGCTACACCTTC. The full variable domain, completed using reference TRBV30 and TRBJ1-2, is SQTIHQWPATLVQPVGSPLSLECTVEGTSNPNLYWYRQAAGRGLQLLFYSVGIGQISSEVPQNLSASRPQDRQFILSSKKLLLSDSGFYLCAWIGVWGTGNGYTFGSGTRLTVV.

The gene calls are TRBV18 and TRBJ1-2; D is ambiguous. V was pared by 1 base and J by 0 bases, with 6 bases between. Germline CDR1 reads KGHSH; CDR2 reads LQKENI. The CDR3 extends over 14 amino acids. CDR3 DNA: TGTGCCAGCTCACCACGATCTTCTAACTATGGCTACACCTTC. It translates to CASSPRSSNYGYTF.

This clone was seen a handful of times. The chain couples TRBV6-5 to TRBJ2-1, with 9 positions matching TRBD2. With 4 bases clipped from V and 9 bases from J, the junction kept 10 bases outside the gene matches. Germline CDR1 is MNHEY and CDR2 is SVGAGI. The CDR3 contains 15 residues. CDR3 coding DNA: TGTGCCAGCAGTTTAATCGGGACTAGCATCAGTGAGCAGTTCTTC. Translating it yields CASSLIGTSISEQFF.

V is TRBV6-6 and J is TRBJ1-2; the match to TRBD1 covers 8 bases. The germline gives CDR1 MNHNY, CDR2 SVGAGI (reference sequence). The CDR3 loop spans 14 amino acids. J lost 6 bases, V lost 5 bases, and 8 bases had no gene match. As DNA, the CDR3 is TGTGCCAGCAGTCCTCGGACAGGGATGGATGGCTACACCTTC. It is translated as CASSPRTGMDGYTF.

The rearrangement uses TRBV30 and TRBJ1-2; no reliable D call. The V and J ends lost 1 base and 3 bases respectively, with 12 bases between them. The CDR3 spans 14 residues. Germline-derived CDR1 and CDR2 are GTSNPN and SVGIG (reference sequence). Here the CDR3 DNA reads TGTGCCTGGAGTGGGACCTTCGGAGACTATGGCTACACCTTC. Translating it yields CAWSGTFGDYGYTF.

The chain links TRBV19 to TRBJ1-2; D remains ambiguous. This CDR3 contains 13 residues. V was cut by 5 bases and J by 4 bases, with 11 bases left in between. Per germline, CDR1 LNHDA and CDR2 SQIVND (reference sequence). CDR3 amino acids: CASSSRASYGYTF. Written as DNA, the CDR3 is TGTGCCAGTAGTTCCCGGGCCTCCTATGGCTACACCTTC. The full variable domain, completed using reference TRBV19 and TRBJ1-2, is DGGITQSPKYLFRKEGQNVTLSCEQNLNHDAMYWYRQDPGQGLRLIYYSQIVNDFQKGDIAEGYSVSREKKESFPLTVTSAQKNPTAFYLCASSSRASYGYTFGSGTRLTVV.

This chain connects TRBV7-8 to TRBJ2-7; TRBD1 matches at 10 bases. Germline CDR1 SGHVS, CDR2 FQNEAQ. The length of the CDR3 is 15 residues. V gave up 1 base and J gave up 0 bases; unmatched junction bases: 0. CDR3 residues: CASSLGTGGSYEQYF. CDR3 coding DNA: TGTGCCAGCAGCTTAGGGACAGGGGGCTCCTACGAGCAGTACTTC.

CDR3 bases: TGTGCCAGCAGCCCCGAGTCCGGAGAAAAACTGTTTTTT. It specifies CASSPESGEKLFF. This sequence joins TRBV7-9 and TRBJ1-4; unclear D gene. The germline CDR1 and CDR2 sequences are SEHNR and FQNEAQ (reference sequence). The CDR3 runs 13 residues. V shed 5 bases and J shed 8 bases, with 12 bases lying between them.